This T cell receptor beta chain was identified during a study of T cells in women clearing cervical HPV infection. The wider study: Controls were women whose single incident HPV16 infection cleared within 12 months without precancer or cancer. Case blood was drawn a median around 140 days after lesion detection.

In terms of frequency, this clone is medium-sized. Antigen specificity is unknown. Study-level points and caveats: Effector/memory and HPV-specific T cells were not isolated, and association timing is unknown.

Data came from immunoSEQ multiplex PCR; TCRdb stores just in-frame clones and leaves some out. The table gives 20,000 to 25,000 clones; the top ten clones make up 7.5% to 10% of it. This sequence originates from a woman aged 18 to 75 with a cervical HPV16 infection that either progressed to CIN3+ or cleared (not recorded which). Sequences were obtained from blood buffy coat.

CDR3 sequence reads: CASSDSLNSGSGTDTQYF. The sequenced CDR3 bases are TGTGCCAGCAGTGACTCCCTTAATAGCGGGAGTGGGACAGATACG. The genes are TRBV6-4 and TRBJ2-3; 9 nucleotides line up with TRBD2. The read falls 3 residues short of the CDR3 end, and the missing part is taken from the germline J gene. From germline, CDR1 is MRHNA and CDR2 SNTAGT. Trimming cost V 0 bases and J 3 bases; bases outside gene matches: 10. This CDR3 region has 18 residues.